These 15 T cell receptor beta chains share one sample of origin, sequenced in a study of T cells in Graves' hyperthyroidism and ophthalmopathy. RNA transcripts were the template for amplifying TCR beta CDR3 regions. First-round RT-PCR targeting the TCR CDR3 was performed with the HTBI primer set. TCRdb processed the multiplex PCR reads anew with MiXCR; each CDR3 protein has one entry. This repertoire shows approximately 690,000 distinct CDR3 sequences, around 13% found once; its top ten account for approximately 12%. Sequencing was carried out using blood. The receptor set was obtained from a woman aged 45-65 years with Graves' ophthalmopathy.

The chain carries TRBV6-5 and TRBJ2-1; 7 bases are a match to TRBD1. This CDR3 region has 16 residues. The J segment lost 1 base and the V segment lost 4 bases, leaving 7 bases of the junction unmatched. The germline CDR1 and CDR2 sequences are MNHEY and SVGAGI. CDR3 region: CASSFLQGLSYNEQFF. The CDR3, as DNA: TGTGCCAGCAGTTTCTTACAGGGGTTATCCTACAATGAGCAGTTCTTC.

V and J are TRBV6-1 and TRBJ1-5; D gene uncertain. V lost 4 bases and J lost 3, with 13 bases in between. This CDR3 has 15 amino acids. Germline V gene sequence: CDR1 MNHNS, CDR2 SASEGT. The CDR3 region is CASSATGPYNQPQHF. CDR3 nucleotide sequence: TGTGCCAGCAGTGCCACCGGGCCCTACAATCAGCCCCAGCATTTT.

This clonotype was recorded many times. The rearrangement links TRBV11-2 to TRBJ2-7, with 7 bases identical to TRBD1. The CDR3 is 14 amino acids. Germline lookup yields CDR1 SGHAT and CDR2 FQNNGV. V lost 6 bases and J lost 3; bases outside the gene matches: 8. In DNA form, the CDR3 reads TGTGCCAGCAGTACCGGGACAGTCTTCTACGAGCAGTACTTC. This gives the protein CASSTGTVFYEQYF. The whole variable domain, filled in from reference TRBV11-2 and TRBJ2-7, reads EAGVAQSPRYKIIEKRQSVAFWCNPISGHATLYWYQQILGQGPKLLIQFQNNGVVDDSQLPKDRFSAERLKGVDSTLKIQPAKLEDSAVYLCASSTGTVFYEQYFGPGTRLTVT.

As regards this clonotype: This likely came from a read error, as a far larger clone is one base away. CDR3 in DNA: TGTGCCAGCAGCTTAAAGAGCAATCAGCCCCAGCATTTT. Protein sequence: CASSLKSNQPQHF. The chain carries TRBV11-3 and TRBJ1-5; D unresolved. The CDR3 runs 13 residues. V was pared by 2 bases and J by 1 base, with 3 bases between. The V gene's germline CDR1 is SGHNT and CDR2 YENEEA.

Many counts were recorded for this clonotype. This chain joins TRBV6-2 or TRBV6-3 and TRBJ2-3; no firm D call. CDR3 length: 14 residues. Trimming removed 3 bases from V and 1 base from J, with 8 bases in between. Germline-derived CDR1 and CDR2 are MNHEY and SVGEGT. For the CDR3, the DNA is TGTGCCAGCAGTTATCGTGAGGGCACAGATACGCAGTATTTT. Translated: CASSYREGTDTQYF.

This clonotype was observed many times. V gene TRBV5-1 combines with J gene TRBJ2-7; TRBD1 might be the D (6 bases). Germline V gene data show CDR1 as SGHRS and CDR2 as YFSETQ. The length of the CDR3 is 15 residues. V gave up 1 base and J gave up 5 bases, with 16 bases separating them. Written as DNA, the CDR3 is TGCGCCAGCAGCTTGCCTGGGGGCGCCTACCACGAGCAGTACTTC. It translates to CASSLPGGAYHEQYF.

In this sample, this clonotype turned up many times. The rearrangement uses TRBV2 and TRBJ2-1, with a possible D match to TRBD2 (5 bases). CDR1 and CDR2 (germline): SNHLY, FYNNEI. V lost 7 bases and J 4 bases, leaving 29 bases between the germline ends. This CDR3 has 19 residues. The CDR3 is CASKSGYTKKRGTYNEQFF. The CDR3 nucleotides read TGTGCCAGCAAATCGGGATACACCAAGAAACGGGGAACATACAATGAGCAGTTCTTC.

This clonotype was counted a few times. This chain uses TRBV5-8 with TRBJ2-7; no clear D gene. Between the trimmed V and J ends, which lost 7 bases and 3 bases, there was a span of 29 bases. CDR1 is SGHTS, CDR2 YDEGEE, per germline. CDR3 length: 18 amino acids. The CDR3 spells CASDLVSDGNGPNYEQYF. The CDR3 coding sequence is TGTGCCAGCGACTTAGTCTCGGACGGCAACGGGCCAAACTACGAGCAGTACTTC.

The sample holds many counts of this clonotype. The rearrangement links TRBV20-1 to TRBJ1-2, with D unresolved. The CDR3 spans 13 residues. Germline V gene data show CDR1 as DFQATT and CDR2 as SNEGSKA (reference sequence). V lost 0 bases and J lost 4, with 9 bases in between. CDR3 coding DNA: TGCAGTGCTAGAGATGACCCCGGCTATGGCTACACCTTC. It encodes CSARDDPGYGYTF.

In nucleotides, the CDR3 is TGTGCCTGGAGTGTACAACTAGCGGGAGGTATTTTGTACTTC. This translates into CAWSVQLAGGILYF. This sequence joins TRBV30 and TRBJ2-5; 12 bases agree with TRBD2. This CDR3 spans 14 amino acids. Trimming took 0 bases from V and 13 from J; bases not matched to a gene: 9. Germline V gene data show CDR1 as GTSNPN and CDR2 as SVGIG (reference sequence).

There are many counts of this clonotype. The chain has TRBV12-3 or TRBV12-4 and TRBJ2-5; 12 bases map to TRBD2. The CDR3 is 16 residues long. V lost 5 bases, J lost 5 bases, and 9 bases stayed unmatched. CDR3 nucleotides: TGTGCCAGCAGTCCTCGACTAGCGGGAGTTCCTGAGACCCAGTACTTC. Translated, it gives CASSPRLAGVPETQYF.

At least ten counts were recorded for this clonotype. The chain couples TRBV20-1 to TRBJ2-3, with 10 nucleotides matching TRBD2. The CDR3 has 15 residues. Trimming removed 3 bases from V and 6 bases from J; junction bases left unmatched: 9. Germline assignment: CDR1 DFQATT and CDR2 SNEGSKA (reference sequence). CDR3 amino acids: CSASPAGGGMDTQYF. In nucleotides, the CDR3 is TGCAGTGCTAGTCCAGCGGGAGGGGGTATGGATACGCAGTATTTT.

Only a few counts were recorded for this clonotype. The J gene is TRBJ2-2, the V gene TRBV6-1; D is unclear. The V end was cut by 7 bases, the J end by 0 bases, with 9 bases between. The V gene's germline CDR1 is MNHNS and CDR2 SASEGT. CDR3 length: 14 amino acids. The CDR3, as DNA: TGTGCCAGCATATTCGGAACGAACACCGGGGAGCTGTTTTTT. It is translated as CASIFGTNTGELFF.

This clonotype has ten or more counts. The chain couples TRBV9 to TRBJ1-2; 9 bases fit TRBD1. Germline-derived CDR1 and CDR2 are SGDLS and YYNGEE. CDR3 length: 15 residues. J gave up 6 bases and V 1 base, and 7 bases lay outside the gene matches. The CDR3 DNA is TGTGCCAGCAGCGTACTGGGACAGGGAGAAGATGGCTACACCTTC. This translates into CASSVLGQGEDGYTF.

This clonotype was counted at least ten times. This sequence joins TRBV18 and TRBJ1-5; TRBD1 agrees at 7 bases. V was pared by 6 bases and J by 6 bases, with 2 bases of the junction left unmatched. Germline V gene data show CDR1 as KGHSH and CDR2 as LQKENI. The CDR3 has 12 residues. CDR3 bases: TGTGCCAGCTCCGACAGGGCTCAGCCCCAGCATTTT. Protein: CASSDRAQPQHF.